Described below is a single T cell receptor beta chain sequence and its context. Its target is unknown. The CDR3 has 14 amino acids. V lost 0 bases, J lost 3 bases, and 9 bases lay in between. CDR1 is MNHEY and CDR2 is SVGAGI in the germline V gene. Systemic immunosuppression or a history of autoimmune disease excluded patients. Here immunoSEQ multiplex PCR was the method, and the copy in TCRdb shows in-frame clones only, minus some. The sample shows 73,000 or so clones, 92% of them seen only once. This sample is drawn from a study of OX40 agonist ivuxolimab in advanced cancers. Study information: Three patients responded partially, comprising one with hepatocellular carcinoma and two with cutaneous melanoma.

General study points: CD4+ and CD8+ T cells in blood underwent clonal expansion by week 6 at 0.1 to 3.0 mg/kg. Fewer expanded clones were found on average in CD4+ than in CD8+ T cells.

The gene calls are TRBV6-5 and TRBJ2-7; D not certain. The starting material was CD4+ or CD8+ T cells sorted from blood, obtained in a trial of the OX40 agonist ivuxolimab. This clonotype originated in an adult with an advanced solid tumor such as melanoma, head and neck, liver or kidney cancer. The CDR3 is CASSYSVAGYEQYF. The DNA of the CDR3 is TGTGCCAGCAGTTACTCGGTGGCAGGCTACGAGCAGTACTTC.